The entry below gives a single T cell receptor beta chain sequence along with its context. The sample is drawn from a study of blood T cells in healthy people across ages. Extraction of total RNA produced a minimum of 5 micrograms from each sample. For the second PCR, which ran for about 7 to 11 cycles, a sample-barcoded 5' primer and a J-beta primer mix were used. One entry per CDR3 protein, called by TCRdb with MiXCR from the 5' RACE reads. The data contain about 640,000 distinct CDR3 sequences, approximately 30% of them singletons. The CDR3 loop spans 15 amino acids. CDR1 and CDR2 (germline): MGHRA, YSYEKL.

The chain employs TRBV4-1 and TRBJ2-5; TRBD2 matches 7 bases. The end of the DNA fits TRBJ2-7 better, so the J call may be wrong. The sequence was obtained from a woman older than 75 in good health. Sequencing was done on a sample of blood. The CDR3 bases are TGCGCCAGCAGCCAGGCGTGGGAGGGGATCGACGAGCAGTACTTC. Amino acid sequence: CASSQAWEGIDEQYF.